This passage covers 28 T cell receptor beta chains from one sample sequenced in a study of blood T cell repertoires in COVID-19. Repertoires were generated with immunoSEQ multiplex PCR, while TCRdb's copy carries only in-frame clones and drops some. Among about 84,000 clones listed, around nine tenths were seen once. Sequenced: peripheral blood. The receptors stem from a man older than 75 with active or convalescent COVID-19.

The gene calls are TRBV7-2 and TRBJ2-5; no firm D call. V lost 5 bases, J lost 10 bases, and 17 bases lay in between. Germline V CDR1 and CDR2: SGHTA, FQGNSA. The CDR3 is made up of 13 amino acids. The CDR3 DNA sequence: TGTGCCAGCAGCAATAGCCCCTACGGTGACCAGTACTTC. Translated: CASSNSPYGDQYF. The full variable domain, completed using reference TRBV7-2 and TRBJ2-5, is GAGVSQSPSNKVTEKGKDVELRCDPISGHTALYWYRQSLGQGLEFLIYFQGNSAPDKSGLPSDRFSAERTGGSVSTLTIQRTQQEDSAVYLCASSNSPYGDQYFGPGTRLLVL.

The chain couples TRBV6-5 to TRBJ1-5; D remains ambiguous. In germline, CDR1 is MNHEY, CDR2 SVGAGI. The CDR3 loop spans 13 amino acids. V lost 6 bases and J lost 0, with 6 bases in between. The CDR3 DNA reads TGTGCCAGCAGCCAGAATAGCAATCAGCCCCAGCATTTT. It codes for CASSQNSNQPQHF.

The genes are TRBV18 and TRBJ2-6; no definite D call. Germline loops: CDR1 KGHSH, CDR2 LQKENI. Trimming took off 6 bases at V and 2 bases at J, with 8 bases between the two ends. The CDR3 loop spans 14 amino acids. CDR3 loop: CASSPRAGANVLTF. The CDR3 DNA follows: TGTGCCAGCTCTCCCCGGGCTGGGGCCAACGTCCTGACTTTC. The variable domain in full, with the rest retrieved from reference TRBV18 and TRBJ2-6, is NAGVMQNPRHLVRRRGQEARLRCSPMKGHSHVYWYRQLPEEGLKFMVYLQKENIIDESGMPKERFSAEFPKEGPSILRIQQVVRGDSAAYFCASSPRAGANVLTFGAGSRLTVL.

The CDR3 here is CASSTYSGNTIYF. The CDR3 DNA reads TGTGCCAGTAGCACCTACTCTGGAAACACCATATATTTT. This chain joins TRBV19 and TRBJ1-3, with D uncertain. The CDR3 runs 13 residues. Trimming pared 6 bases from V and 0 bases from J, leaving 6 bases between. CDR1 LNHDA and CDR2 SQIVND come from the germline V gene (reference sequence).

J is TRBJ2-1 and V is TRBV7-2; 7 bases match TRBD2. V shed 1 base, J shed 5 bases, and the junction held 8 bases outside the gene matches. The V gene's germline CDR1 is SGHTA and CDR2 FQGNSA. The CDR3 runs to 16 residues. The CDR3 DNA sequence: TGTGCCAGCAGCTTAGTTGCGGGAGAATGGGACAATGAGCAGTTCTTC. It translates to CASSLVAGEWDNEQFF.

CDR3 bases: TGTGCCAGCAGTGAATCGGGGTTCTCCTACAATGAGCAGTTCTTC. Its protein is CASSESGFSYNEQFF. The rearrangement uses TRBV6-1 and TRBJ2-1; D perhaps matches TRBD2 (5 bases). V lost 2 bases and J lost 0, with 8 bases in between. This CDR3 comprises 15 residues. Germline CDR1 MNHNS, CDR2 SASEGT.

This clone is a singleton in its sample. The chain is built from TRBV27 and TRBJ2-1; TRBD2 matches 16 bases. V gave up 7 bases and J gave up 3 bases; unmatched junction bases: 12. The CDR3 totals 19 residues. Germline V lookup: CDR1 MNHEY, CDR2 SMNVEV (reference sequence). CDR3 in amino acids: CASTARGGLAGGLYNEQFF. CDR3 nucleotides: TGTGCCAGCACCGCCCGGGGGGGACTAGCGGGAGGGCTCTACAATGAGCAGTTCTTC.

This clone was recorded once. The chain carries TRBV6-1 and TRBJ2-7; a possible D gene is TRBD2 (6 bases). CDR3 size: 13 residues. Looked up from germline, CDR1 is MNHNS and CDR2 is SASEGT. V lost 1 base and J 3 bases, leaving 7 bases between the germline ends. CDR3 DNA sequence: TGTGCCAGCAGTGAAGGGGGGGTCTACGAGCAGTACTTC. It is translated as CASSEGGVYEQYF.

The rearrangement links TRBV10-3 to TRBJ1-6, with 9 bases matching TRBD1. The CDR3 has 15 residues. The germline V gene encodes CDR1 ENHRY and CDR2 SYGVKD. V lost 3 bases and J lost 10; bases outside the gene matches: 7. The CDR3 DNA reads as TGTGCCATCAGTGAATTAGGGACAGGGCGATCACCCCTCCACTTT. This translates into CAISELGTGRSPLHF.

This chain connects TRBV9 to TRBJ2-5; 8 bases align to TRBD1. J was trimmed by 3 bases and V by 1 base; bases with no gene match: 8. Germline lookup yields CDR1 SGDLS and CDR2 YYNGEE. There are 16 residues in the CDR3. The CDR3: CASSVTGGPGEETQYF. The CDR3 DNA reads as TGTGCCAGCAGCGTAACAGGGGGACCAGGAGAAGAGACCCAGTACTTC. The entire variable domain, with the rest obtained from reference TRBV9 and TRBJ2-5, is as follows: DSGVTQTPKHLITATGQRVTLRCSPRSGDLSVYWYQQSLDQGLQFLIQYYNGEERAKGNILERFSAQQFPDLHSELNLSSLELGDSALYFCASSVTGGPGEETQYFGPGTRLLVL.

This chain connects TRBV29-1 to TRBJ1-1; maybe TRBD1 (5 bases). Germline lookup yields CDR1 SQVTM and CDR2 ANQGSEA. Trimming pared 2 bases from V and 4 bases from J, leaving 11 bases between. This CDR3 has 13 residues. The CDR3 protein is CSVETGIATEAFF. The DNA of the CDR3 is TGCAGCGTTGAAACAGGAATCGCCACTGAAGCTTTCTTT.

The chain joins TRBV28 to TRBJ2-7; D is unclear. There are 14 residues in the CDR3. Trimming shortened V by 3 bases and J by 9 bases, and 18 bases separated the two germline ends. Germline CDR1 MDHEN, CDR2 SYDVKM. Here the CDR3 reads CASSFRRPDRVQYF. CDR3 DNA: TGTGCCAGCAGTTTTCGAAGGCCAGACCGGGTGCAGTACTTC. The variable domain in full, with the rest retrieved from reference TRBV28 and TRBJ2-7, is DVKVTQSSRYLVKRTGEKVFLECVQDMDHENMFWYRQDPGLGLRLIYFSYDVKMKEKGDIPEGYSVSREKKERFSLILESASTNQTSMYLCASSFRRPDRVQYFGPGTRLTVT.

The V and J genes are TRBV7-2 and TRBJ2-1, with 10 bases that match TRBD2. Unmatched junction bases numbered 15, after V lost 4 bases and J lost 6 bases. Germline V gene data show CDR1 as SGHTA and CDR2 as FQGNSA. This CDR3 contains 18 residues. Written as DNA, the CDR3 is TGTGCCAGCAGCTCCCTCTCCACAGGGACTAGCGCCCTCAATGAGCAGTTCTTC. It yields the protein CASSSLSTGTSALNEQFF.

In this sample, this clone turned up a few times. The chain is built from TRBV7-9 and TRBJ2-1, with D perhaps matching TRBD1 (6 bases). This CDR3 has 16 residues. V lost 5 bases and J 2 bases, leaving 16 bases between the germline ends. The germline V gene has CDR1 SEHNR and CDR2 FQNEAQ (reference sequence). In nucleotides, the CDR3 is TGTGCCAGCAGCACGGCAATGGGGGCCGCCTACAATGAGCAGTTCTTC. This gives the protein CASSTAMGAAYNEQFF.

The chain recombines TRBV4-1 with TRBJ1-5; D is unclear. V gave up 5 bases and J gave up 0 bases, with 11 bases separating them. The germline gives CDR1 MGHRA, CDR2 YSYEKL. This CDR3 is built from 15 residues. The CDR3 region is CASSRGFSSNQPQHF. The CDR3 region has the DNA TGCGCCAGCAGCAGAGGGTTCTCTAGCAATCAGCCCCAGCATTTT.

This clone occurred once. The chain joins TRBV12-3 or TRBV12-4 to TRBJ2-2; D is ambiguous. CDR3 length equals 9 residues. V lost 6 bases to trimming and J lost 15 bases, with 8 bases between them. The DNA for the CDR3 is TGTGCCAGCAGACCCCCTATGTTTTTT. It encodes CASRPPMFF.

V usage is TRBV29-1 and J usage is TRBJ1-2; D uncertain. The CDR3 totals 11 residues. Trimming pared 5 bases from V and 6 bases from J, leaving 10 bases between. Germline lookup yields CDR1 SQVTM and CDR2 ANQGSEA. The CDR3 region is CSVLGRDGYTF. In nucleotides, the CDR3 is TGCAGCGTTCTGGGTCGGGATGGCTACACCTTC.

The chain combines TRBV7-9 with TRBJ1-2; tentatively, D is TRBD1 (5 bases). The germline V gene encodes CDR1 SEHNR and CDR2 FQNEAQ (reference sequence). This CDR3 has 15 amino acids. V lost 5 bases, J lost 4 bases, and 17 bases lay in between. The CDR3 nucleotides are TGTGCCAGCAGCCATTCCCCCCCAGGGATCTATGGCTACACCTTC. Protein product: CASSHSPPGIYGYTF.

The genes are TRBV2 and TRBJ1-1; D ambiguous. This CDR3 is built from 15 residues. Looked up from germline, CDR1 is SNHLY and CDR2 is FYNNEI. V was trimmed by 6 bases and J by 3 bases, leaving 17 bases between them. This chain's CDR3 is CASRLNLRSDTEAFF. The CDR3 DNA sequence: TGTGCCAGCAGACTTAACCTACGGAGTGACACTGAAGCTTTCTTT.

The V and J genes are TRBV29-1 and TRBJ1-1; no firm D call. CDR3 size: 12 residues. V was shortened by 3 bases and J by 13 bases, with 18 bases between the two germline ends. Germline V gene sequence: CDR1 SQVTM, CDR2 ANQGSEA. CDR3 region: CSVEAYSLKLFF. CDR3 DNA: TGCAGCGTTGAGGCTTACAGCTTGAAGCTTTTCTTT. The entire variable domain, with the rest obtained from reference TRBV29-1 and TRBJ1-1, is as follows: SAVISQKPSRDICQRGTSLTIQCQVDSQVTMMFWYRQQPGQSLTLIATANQGSEATYESGFVIDKFPISRPNLTFSTLTVSNMSPEDSSIYLCSVEAYSLKLFFGQGTRLTVV.

V usage is TRBV24-1 and J usage is TRBJ2-3, with 9 bases lining up with TRBD1. Germline-derived CDR1 and CDR2 are KGHDR and SFDVKD. CDR3 length equals 15 residues. V shed 4 bases, J shed 6 bases, and the junction held 7 bases outside the gene matches. Here the CDR3 DNA reads TGTGCCACCAGTGACCCCGACAGGGGGAAGGATACGCAGTATTTT. Translating gives CATSDPDRGKDTQYF.

The chain is built from TRBV2 and TRBJ1-2; D remains ambiguous. Germline CDR1 and CDR2: SNHLY and FYNNEI. The CDR3 contains 11 residues. V was trimmed by 2 bases and J by 13 bases, leaving 11 bases between them. Here the CDR3 reads CASSERGGCTF. DNA for the CDR3: TGTGCCAGCAGTGAAAGAGGCGGGTGCACCTTC.

J is TRBJ1-2 and V is TRBV2, with TRBD1 identical over 7 bases. Germline V CDR1 and CDR2: SNHLY, FYNNEI. The CDR3 sequence is 12 residues long. V lost 4 bases and J lost 6; bases outside the gene matches: 2. The CDR3 sequence is CASSVTGDGYTF. The CDR3 DNA reads TGTGCCAGCAGTGTAACAGGGGATGGCTACACCTTC.

The chain couples TRBV15 to TRBJ2-7; 7 nucleotides line up with TRBD1. CDR1 LNHNV and CDR2 YYDKDF come from the germline V gene (reference sequence). V lost 1 base, J lost 3 bases, and 6 bases stayed unmatched. The CDR3 length is 15 residues. Written as DNA, the CDR3 is TGTGCCACCAGCAGAGGAGGGGGCCAGGACTACGAGCAGTACTTC. As protein: CATSRGGGQDYEQYF.

This sequence joins TRBV7-6 and TRBJ2-5; 8 bases match TRBD1. The CDR3 extends over 12 amino acids. The V and J ends lost 8 bases and 2 bases, in that order; junction bases with no gene match: 1. Germline CDR1 SGHVS, CDR2 FNYEAQ. The CDR3 DNA follows: TGTGCCAGCCGGACAGGGCAAGAGACCCAGTACTTC. It yields the protein CASRTGQETQYF.

V and J are TRBV2 and TRBJ1-4, with no clear D. CDR3 size: 14 residues. Germline V CDR1 and CDR2: SNHLY, FYNNEI. The V and J ends lost 8 bases and 0 bases respectively, with 10 bases between them. The chain's CDR3 is CASLQEATNEKLFF. The CDR3 nucleotides are TGTGCCAGCCTCCAGGAGGCAACTAATGAAAAACTGTTTTTT.

The rearrangement links TRBV19 to TRBJ2-1; D gene ambiguous. Germline V gene sequence: CDR1 LNHDA, CDR2 SQIVND (reference sequence). V dropped 4 bases and J dropped 5 bases, with 6 bases sitting between them. The CDR3 extends over 12 amino acids. The CDR3 nucleotides read TGTGCCAGTAGTACCGTAAACAATGAGCAGTTCTTC. Amino acids: CASSTVNNEQFF.

Only a few counts were recorded for this clone. The chain employs TRBV5-1 and TRBJ2-7; TRBD1 aligns across 7 bases. Germline V gene lookup returns CDR1 SGHRS and CDR2 YFSETQ. The CDR3 has 16 residues. V lost 3 bases to trimming and J lost 7 bases; unmatched junction nucleotides: 16. CDR3: CASSYSGQVGPGEQYF. CDR3 in DNA: TGCGCCAGCAGCTACTCCGGACAGGTAGGCCCCGGGGAGCAGTACTTC.